This T cell receptor beta chain was captured by sequencing in a study of blood T cell repertoires in COVID-19. Turning to the study itself: There were acute and convalescent COVID-19 samples, and they came from the United States, Italy and Spain. Sources were T cells, B-cell-depleted T cells, or PBMCs; the material itself was cDNA or gDNA.

CDR3 size: 11 residues. In germline, CDR1 is MNHEY, CDR2 SVGAGI. Germline trimming cut 11 bases from V and 0 bases from J; bases unmatched to any gene: 1. Authors' processing steps: It was from reference gene primer amplification that nucleated cell counts were estimated. Data came from immunoSEQ multiplex PCR; TCRdb stores just in-frame clones and leaves some out. That table supplies the V and J calls and clone size; D and trimming were determined from the DNA. The sample shows some 210,000 clones, about 90% of them seen only once. V and J are TRBV6-5 and TRBJ2-7; 7 bases are shared with TRBD2. The clonotype originates from a man in his sixties with COVID-19, enrolled during active disease. The sequenced sample consisted of peripheral blood. The CDR3 coding sequence is TGTGCCTGCGGGAGCTCCTACGAGCAGTACTTC. Translating it yields CACGSSYEQYF.